These 31 T cell receptor beta chains were all obtained from the same sample, sequenced in a study of blood T cell repertoires in COVID-19. This table comes from immunoSEQ multiplex PCR, and its TCRdb copy is limited to in-frame clones, with some not included. The sample includes 250,000 to 350,000 clones, roughly 90% of them seen just once. The sequenced sample was peripheral blood. These TCRs come from a young woman with COVID-19, enrolled during active disease.

This clone has more than one count but fewer than ten. The chain uses TRBV30 and TRBJ1-2, with 7 nucleotides matching TRBD1. The CDR3 is 12 amino acids. The V and J ends lost 4 bases and 3 bases, in that order; junction bases with no gene match: 2. Per the germline V gene, CDR1 is GTSNPN and CDR2 is SVGIG (reference sequence). The CDR3 DNA reads TGTGCCTGGAACAGGGGTGACTATGGCTACACCTTC. Its protein is CAWNRGDYGYTF.

The J gene is TRBJ1-2, the V gene TRBV11-2, with 8 bases lining up with TRBD1. The trim removed 4 bases at V and 8 bases at J, leaving 15 bases unmatched. Germline V gene lookup returns CDR1 SGHAT and CDR2 FQNNGV. The CDR3 runs 16 residues. The CDR3, as DNA: TGTGCCAGCAGCTCAAGTCCCACAGGGGGGGAATGGGGCTACACCTTC. Its protein is CASSSSPTGGEWGYTF.

The CDR3 sequence: CASSLRTGASGANVLTF. The CDR3 bases are TGCGCCAGCAGCTTGAGGACAGGGGCCTCTGGGGCCAACGTCCTGACTTTC. The genes are TRBV5-1 and TRBJ2-6; TRBD1 agrees at 9 bases. CDR3 length: 17 amino acids. Per the germline V gene, CDR1 is SGHRS and CDR2 is YFSETQ. Trimming took 1 base from V and 0 from J; bases not matched to a gene: 2.

The V gene is TRBV5-1, the J gene TRBJ2-3, with 7 bases fitting TRBD2. The CDR3 extends over 14 amino acids. The trim removed 0 bases at V and 6 bases at J, leaving 4 bases unmatched. The germline V gene encodes CDR1 SGHRS and CDR2 YFSETQ. CDR3 nucleotide sequence: TGCGCCAGCAGCTTGGGGGAGGGATTGGATACGCAGTATTTT. Protein product: CASSLGEGLDTQYF.

The chain couples TRBV7-8 to TRBJ2-7; 14 nucleotides line up with TRBD2. CDR3 length equals 15 residues. The V and J ends lost 4 bases and 2 bases, in that order; junction bases with no gene match: 1. The germline CDR1 and CDR2 sequences are SGHVS and FQNEAQ. The CDR3 region is CASSSGLAGAYEQYF. In nucleotides, the CDR3 is TGTGCCAGCAGCTCGGGACTAGCGGGGGCCTACGAGCAGTACTTC.

V usage is TRBV7-2 and J usage is TRBJ2-1, with 10 bases aligning to TRBD2. The CDR3 length is 16 residues. Per the germline V gene, CDR1 is SGHTA and CDR2 is FQGNSA. V trimming: 1 base; J trimming: 3 bases; junction bases outside the gene matches: 3. The CDR3 here is CASSLVGLAVYNEQFF. CDR3 in DNA: TGTGCCAGCAGCTTAGTTGGACTAGCGGTCTACAATGAGCAGTTCTTC.

The V and J genes are TRBV5-1 and TRBJ1-2; maybe TRBD1 (5 bases). The CDR3 covers 14 residues. Germline V lookup: CDR1 SGHRS, CDR2 YFSETQ. V lost 4 bases and J lost 8, with 18 bases in between. CDR3 region: CASSPGTSPGGYTF. CDR3 DNA: TGCGCCAGCAGCCCCGGGACTTCCCCAGGAGGCTACACCTTC.

The gene calls are TRBV25-1 and TRBJ1-1, with D maybe TRBD1 (5 bases). The CDR3 sequence is 13 residues long. V lost 4 bases and J lost 4, with 10 bases in between. Looked up from germline, CDR1 is MGHDK and CDR2 is SYGVNS. The CDR3 is CASSGGGSTEAFF. CDR3 sequence (DNA): TGTGCCAGCAGTGGGGGGGGGAGCACTGAAGCTTTCTTT.

J is TRBJ2-7 and V is TRBV11-2, with 7 bases fitting TRBD1. This CDR3 is 14 amino acids long. Germline V gene data show CDR1 as SGHAT and CDR2 as FQNNGV. With 5 bases clipped from V and 3 bases from J, the junction kept 7 bases outside the gene matches. CDR3 in DNA: TGTGCCAGCAGCAACTCCGGGACAGACTACGAGCAGTACTTC. This sequence encodes CASSNSGTDYEQYF. The full variable domain, completed using reference TRBV11-2 and TRBJ2-7, is EAGVAQSPRYKIIEKRQSVAFWCNPISGHATLYWYQQILGQGPKLLIQFQNNGVVDDSQLPKDRFSAERLKGVDSTLKIQPAKLEDSAVYLCASSNSGTDYEQYFGPGTRLTVT.

The rearrangement links TRBV28 to TRBJ1-5, with D perhaps matching TRBD1 (5 bases). The CDR3 extends over 15 amino acids. V shed 5 bases and J shed 5 bases, with 16 bases lying between them. Germline CDR1 and CDR2: MDHEN and SYDVKM. In DNA form, the CDR3 reads TGTGCCAGCAGTACCCGGGGGGTTCCACATCAGCCCCAGCATTTT. Translated: CASSTRGVPHQPQHF.

The chain carries TRBV18 and TRBJ2-3, with 8 bases fitting TRBD2. Per the germline V gene, CDR1 is KGHSH and CDR2 is LQKENI. J was trimmed by 0 bases and V by 0 bases; bases with no gene match: 2. This CDR3 is 16 amino acids long. The CDR3 region has the DNA TGTGCCAGCTCACCACCGCTAGCGGGCAGCACAGATACGCAGTATTTT. Its protein product is CASSPPLAGSTDTQYF.

The chain couples TRBV28 to TRBJ2-5, with 9 bases lining up with TRBD2. CDR1 and CDR2 from the germline V gene are MDHEN and SYDVKM. Unmatched junction bases numbered 10, after V lost 4 bases and J lost 10 bases. The CDR3 contains 14 residues. The CDR3, as DNA: TGTGCCAGCAGTTCCCCGGGTAGCGGGAGAATCCAGTACTTC. Its translation: CASSSPGSGRIQYF.

The V call is TRBV6-6, the J call TRBJ2-1, with TRBD1 matching 8 bases. Per germline, CDR1 MNHNY and CDR2 SVGAGI (reference sequence). The CDR3 covers 15 residues. V lost 7 bases to trimming and J lost 3 bases; unmatched junction nucleotides: 8. The CDR3 protein is CASTQGAGGYNEQFF. For the CDR3, the DNA is TGTGCCAGCACCCAGGGGGCTGGGGGCTACAATGAGCAGTTCTTC.

This clone was recorded a few times. This rearrangement joins TRBV29-1 to TRBJ2-1; 7 bases line up with TRBD2. The V gene's germline CDR1 is SQVTM and CDR2 ANQGSEA. With V trimmed by 7 bases and J by 0 bases, 9 bases remained unmatched. The CDR3 totals 15 residues. The CDR3 nucleotides are TGCAGCGCCGGGGGGAGGGAGGGCTCCTACAATGAGCAGTTCTTC. Translation gives CSAGGREGSYNEQFF.

The chain combines TRBV5-4 with TRBJ1-4; 9 nucleotides align to TRBD1. Germline V lookup: CDR1 SGHNT, CDR2 YYREEE (reference sequence). The CDR3 has 15 residues. Unmatched junction bases numbered 9, after V lost 4 bases and J lost 8 bases. The CDR3 is CASSGSGTGREKLFF. CDR3 bases: TGTGCCAGCAGCGGATCCGGGACAGGGAGGGAAAAACTGTTTTTT.

This chain uses TRBV18 with TRBJ1-6; the match to TRBD1 covers 9 bases. The V gene's germline CDR1 is KGHSH and CDR2 LQKENI. V trimming: 3 bases; J trimming: 5 bases; junction bases outside the gene matches: 2. The CDR3 length is 15 residues. CDR3 DNA sequence: TGTGCCAGCTCACCCGGGACAGGGCATAATTCACCCCTCCACTTT. This translates into CASSPGTGHNSPLHF.

The chain is built from TRBV6-5 and TRBJ2-3, with 9 bases matching TRBD1. The ends lost 8 bases at V and 5 bases at J; junction bases unmatched: 5. Germline-derived CDR1 and CDR2 are MNHEY and SVGAGI. The CDR3 totals 13 residues. This CDR3 reads CASGTGMLDTQYF. Here the CDR3 DNA reads TGTGCCAGCGGGACAGGGATGTTAGATACGCAGTATTTT.

DNA of the CDR3: TGTGCCAGCAGCCTAATTAGCGGGAGCGCCTACGAGCAGTACTTC. Its translation: CASSLISGSAYEQYF. V usage is TRBV6-2 or TRBV6-3 and J usage is TRBJ2-7; 9 positions match TRBD2. Germline V gene data show CDR1 as MNHEY and CDR2 as SVGEGT. The CDR3 runs 15 residues. V was clipped by 6 bases and J by 2 bases; unmatched bases: 8.

The chain couples TRBV29-1 to TRBJ2-6, with 8 positions matching TRBD1. Germline loops: CDR1 SQVTM, CDR2 ANQGSEA. The CDR3 runs 18 residues. V lost 2 bases to trimming and J lost 0 bases; unmatched junction nucleotides: 9. The CDR3 region is CSVESVTGVFSGANVLTF. In nucleotides, the CDR3 is TGCAGCGTTGAAAGCGTGACAGGGGTCTTCTCTGGGGCCAACGTCCTGACTTTC.

This clone was detected many times. V gene TRBV15 combines with J gene TRBJ2-3; D possibly corresponds to TRBD2 (5 bases). In germline, CDR1 is LNHNV, CDR2 YYDKDF (reference sequence). Trimming shortened V by 1 base and J by 2 bases, and 10 bases separated the two germline ends. This CDR3 has 15 residues. The CDR3 DNA reads as TGTGCCACCAGCAGAGGGACGGGAAACACAGATACGCAGTATTTT. As protein: CATSRGTGNTDTQYF.

The genes are TRBV7-9 and TRBJ1-4; D remains ambiguous. Germline CDR1 is SEHNR and CDR2 is FQNEAQ (reference sequence). There are 12 residues in the CDR3. Between the trimmed V and J ends, which lost 3 bases and 8 bases, there was a span of 7 bases. Written as DNA, the CDR3 is TGTGCCAGCAGCTTTACAACCGAAAAACTGTTTTTT. The encoded protein is CASSFTTEKLFF.

The chain carries TRBV9 and TRBJ1-3; D is unclear. Trimming took off 1 base at V and 0 bases at J, with 8 bases between the two ends. Germline CDR1 SGDLS, CDR2 YYNGEE. The CDR3 length is 15 residues. Written as DNA, the CDR3 is TGTGCCAGCAGCGTATCCGTATCCTCTGGAAACACCATATATTTT. Translating it yields CASSVSVSSGNTIYF.

The chain uses TRBV30 and TRBJ2-6; possible D gene TRBD2, 7 bases. The CDR3 length is 15 residues. V lost 2 bases to trimming and J lost 4 bases, with 12 bases between them. Germline V lookup: CDR1 GTSNPN, CDR2 SVGIG (reference sequence). For the CDR3, the DNA is TGTGCCTGGAGTATAGGGGGGGCCGGGGCCAACGTCCTGACTTTC. This translates into CAWSIGGAGANVLTF.

V usage is TRBV9 and J usage is TRBJ2-3; D might be TRBD2 (6 bases). Per germline, CDR1 SGDLS and CDR2 YYNGEE. Trimming pared 4 bases from V and 4 bases from J, leaving 22 bases between. The CDR3 has 17 amino acids. CDR3 in amino acids: CASSLSGRASAADTQYF. In nucleotides, the CDR3 is TGTGCCAGCAGCCTTAGCGGTAGAGCCTCCGCGGCAGATACGCAGTATTTT.

This sequence joins TRBV30 and TRBJ2-5, with 8 bases identical to TRBD1. CDR3 length: 13 residues. The V segment lost 1 base and the J segment 5 bases; nucleotides outside the gene matches: 3. CDR1 and CDR2 from the germline V gene are GTSNPN and SVGIG (reference sequence). As DNA, the CDR3 is TGTGCCTGGAGTGCAGGGGGCCTGGAGACCCAGTACTTC. Translation: CAWSAGGLETQYF.

The genes are TRBV7-9 and TRBJ2-1; the match to TRBD1 covers 10 bases. CDR1 and CDR2 from the germline V gene are SEHNR and FQNEAQ (reference sequence). V shed 5 bases, J shed 7 bases, and the junction held 5 bases outside the gene matches. This CDR3 has 14 amino acids. CDR3 sequence: CASSEPGQGNEQFF. CDR3 bases: TGTGCCAGCAGCGAACCGGGACAGGGGAATGAGCAGTTCTTC.

This chain connects TRBV3-1 (or the pseudogene TRBV3-2) to TRBJ1-1; tentative D call: TRBD1 (6 bases). Germline-derived CDR1 and CDR2 are LGHDT and YNNKEL (reference sequence). Trimming took off 3 bases at V and 1 base at J, with 9 bases between the two ends. The CDR3 contains 14 residues. DNA for the CDR3: TGTGCCAGCAGCCAGCTAGGGGGGAACACTGAAGCTTTCTTT. It codes for CASSQLGGNTEAFF.

V gene TRBV4-1 combines with J gene TRBJ2-7; 8 bases are a match to TRBD2. CDR3 length equals 17 residues. V shed 0 bases, J shed 2 bases, and the junction held 9 bases outside the gene matches. Germline V CDR1 and CDR2: MGHRA, YSYEKL. CDR3 DNA: TGCGCCAGCAGCCAAGACGGCGGGAGGTCAATTACCTACGAGCAGTACTTC. This codes for CASSQDGGRSITYEQYF.

The chain is built from TRBV6-6 and TRBJ1-6; possibly TRBD1 for D (5 bases). V was pared by 6 bases and J by 6 bases, with 12 bases between. The germline gives CDR1 MNHNY, CDR2 SVGAGI (reference sequence). The CDR3 extends over 14 amino acids. In DNA form, the CDR3 reads TGTGCCAGCAGAACCGGGACTCCTAATTCACCCCTCCACTTT. Translation: CASRTGTPNSPLHF.

This clone was seen a handful of times. This chain links TRBV6-6 with TRBJ2-2; 7 nucleotides agree with TRBD1. After removal of 10 bases from V and 0 bases from J, the junction contained 5 bases not matched to a gene. The CDR3 consists of 14 residues. In germline, CDR1 is MNHNY, CDR2 SVGAGI (reference sequence). This chain's CDR3 is CATGQVANTGELFF. As DNA, the CDR3 is TGTGCCACAGGACAGGTTGCGAACACCGGGGAGCTGTTTTTT.

V is TRBV6-5 and J is TRBJ1-3; 10 nucleotides agree with TRBD1. The germline V gene encodes CDR1 MNHEY and CDR2 SVGAGI. The CDR3 extends over 15 amino acids. Trimming took 6 bases from V and 2 from J; bases not matched to a gene: 4. CDR3 loop: CASSPDRGPGNTIYF. The CDR3 DNA sequence: TGTGCCAGCAGCCCCGACAGGGGGCCTGGAAACACCATATATTTT.